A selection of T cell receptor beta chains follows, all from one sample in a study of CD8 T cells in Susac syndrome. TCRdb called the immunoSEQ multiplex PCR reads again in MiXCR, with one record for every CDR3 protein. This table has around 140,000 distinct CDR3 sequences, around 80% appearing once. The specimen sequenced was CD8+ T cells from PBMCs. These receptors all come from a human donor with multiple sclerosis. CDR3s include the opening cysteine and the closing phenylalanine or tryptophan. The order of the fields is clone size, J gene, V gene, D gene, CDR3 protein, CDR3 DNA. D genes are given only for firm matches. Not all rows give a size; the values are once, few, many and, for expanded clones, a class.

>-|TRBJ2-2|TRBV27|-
CASSLTQGGAGELFF
TGTGCCAGCAGTTTAACACAGGGAGGAGCCGGGGAGCTGTTTTTT
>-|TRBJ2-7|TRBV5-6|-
CASSFGTVSYEQYF
TGTGCCAGCAGCTTCGGGACGGTCTCCTACGAGCAGTACTTC
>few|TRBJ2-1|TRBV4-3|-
CASSQARDYNEQFF
TGCGCCAGCAGCCAGGCCCGGGACTACAATGAGCAGTTCTTC
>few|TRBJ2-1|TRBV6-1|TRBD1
CAVGTGAGYEQFF
TGTGCCGTGGGGACAGGGGCAGGTTATGAGCAGTTCTTC
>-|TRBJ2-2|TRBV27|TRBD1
CASTNRQGAGGGELFF
TGTGCCAGCACTAACCGACAGGGGGCCGGAGGCGGGGAGCTGTTTTTT
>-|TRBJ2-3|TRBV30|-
CAWSVGSSDTQYF
TGTGCCTGGAGTGTAGGCAGTTCAGATACGCAGTATTTT
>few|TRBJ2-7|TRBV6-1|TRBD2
CASSYSGGTYEQYF
TGTGCCAGCAGTTATAGCGGGGGGACTTACGAGCAGTACTTC
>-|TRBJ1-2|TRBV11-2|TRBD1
CASRQTGAGYTF
TGTGCCAGCAGACAGACAGGGGCTGGCTACACCTTC
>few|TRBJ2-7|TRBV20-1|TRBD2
CSARQLAGDSYEQYF
TGCAGTGCTCGCCAACTAGCGGGGGATTCCTACGAGCAGTACTTC
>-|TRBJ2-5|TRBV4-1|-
CASSSTPGLLETQYF
TGCGCCAGCAGCTCAACCCCGGGGCTTCTAGAGACCCAGTACTTC
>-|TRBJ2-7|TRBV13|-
CASSLRVRGDEQYF
TGTGCCAGCAGCTTGCGGGTAAGGGGGGACGAGCAGTACTTC
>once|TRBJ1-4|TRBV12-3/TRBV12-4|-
CASSSSGARPTNEKLFF
TGTGCCAGCAGTTCGTCAGGAGCCCGACCAACTAATGAAAAACTGTTTTTT
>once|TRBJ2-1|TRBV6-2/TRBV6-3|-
CASNVRSYNEQFF
TGTGCCAGCAACGTCCGCTCCTACAATGAGCAGTTCTTC
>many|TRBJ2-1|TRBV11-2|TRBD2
CASSQVPQREAGEQFF
TGTGCCAGCAGCCAAGTACCCCAGCGGGAGGCTGGTGAGCAGTTCTTC
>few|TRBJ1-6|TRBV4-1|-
CASSQEFWINSPLHF
TGCGCCAGCAGCCAAGAATTTTGGATTAATTCACCCCTCCACTTT
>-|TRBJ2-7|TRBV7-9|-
CASRWDTSYEQYF
TGTGCCAGCAGATGGGACACCTCCTACGAGCAGTACTTC
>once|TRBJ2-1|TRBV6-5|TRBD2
CASSYSAGEAYNEQFF
TGTGCCAGCAGTTACTCGGCGGGAGAGGCCTACAATGAGCAGTTCTTC
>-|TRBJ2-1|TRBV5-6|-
CASSTGTPEQFF
TGTGCCAGCAGCACCGGGACACCAGAGCAGTTCTTC
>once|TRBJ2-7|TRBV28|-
CASSQFDSYEQYF
TGTGCCAGCAGCCAATTCGACAGCTACGAGCAGTACTTC
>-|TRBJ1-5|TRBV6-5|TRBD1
CASSSRRRGVVFGSNQPQHF
TGTGCCAGCAGTTCACGGCGCAGGGGGGTTGTCTTCGGGAGCAATCAGCCCCAGCATTTT
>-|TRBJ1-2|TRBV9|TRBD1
CASSGTGIGYTF
TGTGCCAGCAGCGGGACAGGGATCGGCTACACCTTC
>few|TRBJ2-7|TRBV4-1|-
CASSPGPGRPREQYF
TGCGCCAGCAGCCCCGGGCCGGGGCGTCCTAGGGAGCAGTACTTC
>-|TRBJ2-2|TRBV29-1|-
CSVEHTLTGELFF
TGCAGCGTTGAACACACCCTAACCGGGGAGCTGTTTTTT
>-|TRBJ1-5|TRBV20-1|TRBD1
CSASPGTGFNQPQHF
TGCAGTGCCTCGCCCGGGACAGGGTTCAATCAGCCCCAGCATTTT
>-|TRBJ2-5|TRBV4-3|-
CASSRLWAHQETQYF
TGCGCCAGCAGCCGCCTCTGGGCGCACCAAGAGACCCAGTACTTC
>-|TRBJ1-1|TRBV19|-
CASSIWGLGTEAFF
TGTGCCAGTAGTATATGGGGGCTCGGCACTGAAGCTTTCTTT
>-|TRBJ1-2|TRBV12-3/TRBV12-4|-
CASSLYQGGGYTF
TGTGCCAGCAGTTTATACCAGGGAGGAGGCTACACCTTC
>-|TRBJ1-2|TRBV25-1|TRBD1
CASSELGGAGGYTF
TGTGCCAGCAGTGAATTAGGGGGCGCGGGTGGCTACACCTTC
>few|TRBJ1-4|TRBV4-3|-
CASSQDPSGNEKLFF
TGCGCCAGCAGCCAAGATCCCAGCGGCAATGAAAAACTGTTTTTT
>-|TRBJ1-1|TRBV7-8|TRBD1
CASSSGTGAVRNTEAFF
TGTGCCAGCAGCTCCGGGACAGGGGCGGTCCGGAACACTGAAGCTTTCTTT
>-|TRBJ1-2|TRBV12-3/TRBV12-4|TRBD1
CASSYGQGAGYTF
TGTGCCAGCAGTTATGGACAGGGGGCTGGCTACACCTTC
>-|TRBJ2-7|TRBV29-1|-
CSAREYYEQYF
TGCAGCGCAAGAGAATACTACGAGCAGTACTTC
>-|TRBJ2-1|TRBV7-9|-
CASSVGVNEQFF
TGTGCCAGCAGCGTGGGGGTCAATGAGCAGTTCTTC
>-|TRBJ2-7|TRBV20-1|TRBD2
CSASRGGRLFDEQYF
TGCAGTGCTAGTCGGGGGGGCCGTCTATTCGACGAGCAGTACTTC
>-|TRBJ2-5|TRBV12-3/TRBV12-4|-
CASSFYLDGYFGTQYF
TGTGCCAGCAGTTTCTACCTAGACGGGTATTTCGGGACCCAGTACTTC
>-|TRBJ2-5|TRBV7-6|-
CASSSLLEGPEGETQYF
TGTGCCAGCAGCTCCCTCCTCGAGGGGCCCGAGGGGGAGACCCAGTACTTC
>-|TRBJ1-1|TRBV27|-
CASSLYRGDTEAFF
TGTGCCAGCAGTTTGTATCGCGGGGACACTGAAGCTTTCTTT
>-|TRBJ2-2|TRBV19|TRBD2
CASSWGSRGGGELFF
TGTGCCAGTAGTTGGGGGAGCCGCGGGGGCGGGGAGCTGTTTTTT
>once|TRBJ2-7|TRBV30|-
CAWSETAYEQYF
TGTGCCTGGAGTGAGACAGCCTACGAGCAGTACTTC
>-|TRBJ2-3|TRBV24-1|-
CATSDWDGRTDTQYF
TGTGCCACCAGTGATTGGGACGGGCGCACAGATACGCAGTATTTT
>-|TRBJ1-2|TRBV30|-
CAYLRETDGYTF
TGTGCCTACCTAAGGGAGACAGACGGCTACACCTTC
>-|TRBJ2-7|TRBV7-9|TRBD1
CASSLVVGQDSYEQYF
TGTGCCAGCAGCTTAGTAGTCGGACAGGACTCCTACGAGCAGTACTTC
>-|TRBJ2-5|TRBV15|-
CATTTDIQETQYF
TGTGCCACCACCACGGACATACAAGAGACCCAGTACTTC
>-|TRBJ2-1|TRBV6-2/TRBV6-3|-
CASSYSPGRQFF
TGTGCCAGCAGTTACTCTCCGGGAAGGCAATTCTTC
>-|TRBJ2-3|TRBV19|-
CASSSREDTQYF
TGTGCCAGTAGTTCCAGAGAGGATACGCAGTATTTT
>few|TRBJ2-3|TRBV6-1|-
CASSEWGANTQYF
TGTGCCAGCAGCGAATGGGGCGCGAATACGCAGTATTTT
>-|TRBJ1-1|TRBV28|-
CASSGGSNTEAFF
TGTGCCAGCAGTGGAGGGTCGAACACTGAAGCTTTCTTT
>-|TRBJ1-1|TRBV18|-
CASHEQNPNTEAFF
TGTGCCAGCCATGAACAGAACCCGAACACTGAAGCTTTCTTT
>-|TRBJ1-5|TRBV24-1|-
CATSDLGAPQHF
TGTGCCACCAGTGATTTGGGAGCGCCCCAGCATTTT
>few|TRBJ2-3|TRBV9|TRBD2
CASSIAGGFTDTQYF
TGTGCCAGCAGCATAGCGGGGGGGTTCACAGATACGCAGTATTTT
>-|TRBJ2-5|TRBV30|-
CAWSVRGRETQYF
TGTGCCTGGAGTGTACGAGGGCGGGAGACCCAGTACTTC
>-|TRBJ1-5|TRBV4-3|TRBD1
CASSKGGVDQPQHF
TGCGCCAGCAGCAAAGGGGGCGTAGATCAGCCCCAGCATTTT
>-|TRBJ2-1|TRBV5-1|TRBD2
CASSPSTSGRSYNEQFF
TGCGCCAGCAGCCCGTCGACTAGCGGACGCTCCTACAATGAGCAGTTCTTC
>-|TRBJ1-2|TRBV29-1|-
CSVGDIGGYTF
TGCAGCGTTGGGGACATCGGGGGCTACACCTTC
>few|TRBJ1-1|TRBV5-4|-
CASSLEANEAFF
TGTGCCAGCAGCTTGGAGGCCAATGAAGCTTTCTTT
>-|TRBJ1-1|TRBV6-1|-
CASGGREAFF
TGTGCCAGCGGGGGCAGAGAAGCTTTCTTT
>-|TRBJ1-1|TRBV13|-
CASTPRAGAHPQNTEAFF
TGTGCCAGCACACCGAGAGCAGGGGCCCACCCACAGAACACTGAAGCTTTCTTT
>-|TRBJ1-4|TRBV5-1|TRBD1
CASRRQGADEKLFF
TGCGCCAGCAGACGTCAGGGGGCCGATGAAAAACTGTTTTTT
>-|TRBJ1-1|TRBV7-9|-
CASSLARSELNTEAFF
TGTGCCAGCAGCTTAGCTAGGAGCGAACTTAACACTGAAGCTTTCTTT